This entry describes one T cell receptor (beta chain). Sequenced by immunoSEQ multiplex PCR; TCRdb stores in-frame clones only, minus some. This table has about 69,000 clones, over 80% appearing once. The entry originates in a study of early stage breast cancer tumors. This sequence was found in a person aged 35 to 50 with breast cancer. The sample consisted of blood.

The CDR3 loop is CATSGSGSSYNEQFF. The CDR3 DNA follows: TGTGCCACCAGTGGTTCCGGTAGCTCCTACAATGAGCAGTTCTTC. The rearrangement uses TRBV9 and TRBJ2-1; D is unclear. The length of the CDR3 is 15 residues. V shed 9 bases and J shed 0 bases, with 16 bases lying between them. CDR1 and CDR2 from the germline V gene are SGDLS and YYNGEE.